Presented here are 32 T cell receptor beta chains from one specimen sequenced in a study of CD8+ T cells in alopecia areata. The authors extracted RNA and reverse transcribed it into cDNA as the sequencing template. Libraries were prepared by immunoSEQ multiplex PCR; TCRdb keeps only in-frame clonotypes and omits some of them. The sample records roughly 150,000 clones, around three fifths being singletons. Sequenced here: CD4+ T cells sorted from blood, sampled at week 0. The receptors originated from a human donor with alopecia areata.

This chain links TRBV5-6 with TRBJ2-7, with D uncertain. V shed 5 bases and J shed 2 bases, with 8 bases lying between them. Germline CDR1 SGHDT, CDR2 YYEEEE. This CDR3 comprises 12 residues. CDR3 amino acids: CASRGTPYEQYF. DNA of the CDR3: TGTGCCAGCAGGGGAACTCCCTACGAGCAGTACTTC.

The table lists this clone with a few counts. The chain carries TRBV6-6 and TRBJ2-3, with a possible D match to TRBD2 (6 bases). CDR3 length: 15 residues. Between the trimmed V and J ends, which lost 10 bases and 0 bases, there was a span of 17 bases. Germline V gene lookup returns CDR1 MNHNY and CDR2 SVGAGI (reference sequence). The CDR3 spells CATTTRWGSTDTQYF. For the CDR3, the DNA is TGTGCCACCACGACTAGATGGGGGAGCACAGATACGCAGTATTTT.

This clone has only one observation. Without the conserved terminal phenylalanine or tryptophan, this CDR3 likely stems from a read error. The DNA is omitted, as the CDR3 cannot be located on it reliably, and the CDR3 follows TCRdb's listing. This chain joins TRBV6-5 and TRBJ1-2. Inclusive of both ends, the CDR3 amounts to 8 amino acids. Germline CDR1 and CDR2: MNHEY and SVGAGI. The CDR3: CASSPTPL.

This clone occurred a few times. This chain uses TRBV29-1 with TRBJ1-1, with D tentatively TRBD1 (5 bases). Trimming took 7 bases from V and 1 from J, leaving 13 bases between them. Germline loops: CDR1 SQVTM, CDR2 ANQGSEA. The CDR3 totals 13 residues. CDR3: CSAYNTGNTEAFF. CDR3 nucleotide sequence: TGCAGCGCCTATAATACAGGGAACACTGAAGCTTTCTTT.

V is TRBV5-6 and J is TRBJ1-5; no firm D call. This CDR3 has 13 residues. Germline CDR1 and CDR2: SGHDT and YYEEEE. The V end lost 4 bases, the J end lost 2 bases, and 7 bases lay between the germline ends. CDR3 loop: CASSPQGNQPQHF. The CDR3 DNA sequence: TGTGCCAGCAGCCCGCAGGGCAATCAGCCCCAGCATTTT.

This chain connects TRBV30 to TRBJ2-3; tentative D call: TRBD2 (6 bases). This CDR3 has 14 amino acids. CDR1 GTSNPN and CDR2 SVGIG come from the germline V gene (reference sequence). Trimming removed 3 bases at V and 6 bases at J, with 16 bases between. CDR3 nucleotide sequence: TGTGCCTGGAGGAGTGGCGGGGCATCGGATACGCAGTATTTT. Protein: CAWRSGGASDTQYF.

This sequence joins TRBV4-1 and TRBJ1-2; TRBD1 agrees at 12 bases. CDR1 and CDR2 from the germline V gene are MGHRA and YSYEKL. After removal of 2 bases from V and 4 bases from J, the junction contained 8 bases not matched to a gene. The CDR3 is 17 amino acids. The CDR3 region is CASSQTPGQGAGYGYTF. The CDR3 DNA reads TGCGCCAGCAGCCAAACACCGGGACAGGGGGCTGGCTATGGCTACACCTTC.

The chain is built from TRBV29-1 and TRBJ1-1, with D perhaps matching TRBD1 (5 bases). The ends were cut back, 2 bases at V and 4 bases at J, with 17 bases in the middle. The length of the CDR3 is 15 residues. The V gene's germline CDR1 is SQVTM and CDR2 ANQGSEA. The CDR3 nucleotides are TGCAGCGTTGAATCCTTGGCACAGGCGGGCACTGAAGCTTTCTTT. This sequence encodes CSVESLAQAGTEAFF.

The chain links TRBV2 to TRBJ1-3, with D perhaps TRBD1 (6 bases). This CDR3 has 11 residues. Germline-derived CDR1 and CDR2 are SNHLY and FYNNEI. Trimming pared 5 bases from V and 9 bases from J, leaving 8 bases between. The CDR3 spells CASSTGSTIYF. The CDR3 DNA is TGTGCCAGCAGTACAGGGTCCACCATATATTTT.

The chain joins TRBV2 to TRBJ2-5, with D perhaps TRBD2 (5 bases). The CDR3 is 15 amino acids. Germline loops: CDR1 SNHLY, CDR2 FYNNEI. V lost 0 bases to trimming and J lost 7 bases, with 15 bases between them. The CDR3 DNA sequence: TGTGCCAGCAGTGAAGCCCTTGTCTCCAGCGGGACCCAGTACTTC. Amino acid sequence: CASSEALVSSGTQYF.

The chain joins TRBV9 to TRBJ2-5; D perhaps matches TRBD1 (5 bases). Germline V gene data show CDR1 as SGDLS and CDR2 as YYNGEE. The V gene lost 1 base and the J gene lost 2 bases, with 6 bases spanning the gap. The CDR3 totals 13 residues. The CDR3 spells CASSVSGQETQYF. For the CDR3, the DNA is TGTGCCAGCAGCGTATCAGGGCAAGAGACCCAGTACTTC.

The genes are TRBV5-1 and TRBJ1-1, with D perhaps matching TRBD1 (6 bases). Trimming removed 0 bases at V and 4 bases at J, with 13 bases between. The CDR3 has 15 amino acids. Germline loops: CDR1 SGHRS, CDR2 YFSETQ. The CDR3 DNA sequence: TGCGCCAGCAGCTTGGAGGAGGGCAGGGGCACTGAAGCTTTCTTT. It encodes CASSLEEGRGTEAFF.

The V gene is TRBV14, the J gene TRBJ2-2; D call uncertain. Trimming removed 3 bases at V and 3 bases at J, with 8 bases between. Germline V gene lookup returns CDR1 SGHDN and CDR2 FVKESK. CDR3 length equals 14 residues. CDR3: CASSHNSYTGELFF. The DNA of the CDR3 is TGTGCCAGCAGCCACAATAGTTACACCGGGGAGCTGTTTTTT.

This clone was seen only once. This chain's CDR3 is CASRGRTNSPLHF. The CDR3 bases are TGTGCCAGCAGGGGCAGGACGAATTCACCCCTCCACTTT. This chain uses TRBV2 with TRBJ1-6, with no clear D. Trimming left V 6 bases short and J 7 bases short, with 10 bases between. Germline CDR1 reads SNHLY; CDR2 reads FYNNEI. The CDR3 loop spans 13 amino acids.

V gene TRBV30 combines with J gene TRBJ2-3; possible D gene TRBD2, 7 bases. V lost 2 bases and J 4 bases, leaving 13 bases between the germline ends. This CDR3 contains 14 residues. The germline gives CDR1 GTSNPN, CDR2 SVGIG (reference sequence). Here the CDR3 DNA reads TGTGCCTGGAGTCGAATGGGGGGGCCAGATACGCAGTATTTT. Amino acid sequence: CAWSRMGGPDTQYF.

This clone has just a few counts. The chain recombines TRBV27 with TRBJ2-7; weak D call: TRBD2 (6 bases). The CDR3 consists of 15 residues. The germline V gene encodes CDR1 MNHEY and CDR2 SMNVEV (reference sequence). Between the trimmed V and J ends, which lost 2 bases and 0 bases, there was a span of 11 bases. The CDR3 spells CASSLVAASSYEQYF. The DNA for the CDR3 is TGTGCCAGCAGTTTAGTAGCGGCCAGCTCCTACGAGCAGTACTTC.

The chain combines TRBV11-2 with TRBJ2-5; D is possibly TRBD1 or TRBD2 (6 bases each). This CDR3 contains 13 residues. The V end was cut by 6 bases, the J end by 1 base, with 9 bases between. CDR1 and CDR2 from the germline V gene are SGHAT and FQNNGV. The CDR3 nucleotides are TGTGCCAGCAGGGGGGGCTTCCAAGAGACCCAGTACTTC. It specifies CASRGGFQETQYF.

The genes are TRBV15 and TRBJ2-5; either TRBD1 or TRBD2 may supply D (5 bases each). Germline-derived CDR1 and CDR2 are LNHNV and YYDKDF (reference sequence). Trimming took 2 bases from V and 3 from J, leaving 10 bases between them. This CDR3 has 14 amino acids. CDR3: CATSRSGAKETQYF. The CDR3 DNA reads TGTGCCACCAGCAGATCCGGGGCCAAAGAGACCCAGTACTTC.

The rearrangement links TRBV2 to TRBJ1-6; D gene ambiguous. Germline CDR1 reads SNHLY; CDR2 reads FYNNEI. This CDR3 has 13 amino acids. The ends were cut back, 10 bases at V and 6 bases at J, with 13 bases in the middle. The CDR3 DNA sequence: TGTGCCACCACGGGCAGGAGTAATTCACCCCTCCACTTT. Its translation: CATTGRSNSPLHF.

The chain combines TRBV29-1 with TRBJ1-1; the D is unclear. Germline assignment: CDR1 SQVTM and CDR2 ANQGSEA. V dropped 5 bases and J dropped 2 bases, with 15 bases sitting between them. CDR3 length: 14 amino acids. The CDR3 sequence is CSVLRLQRNTEAFF. CDR3 DNA: TGCAGCGTTCTCAGGCTACAGCGTAACACTGAAGCTTTCTTT.

The chain has TRBV7-8 and TRBJ2-1; the match to TRBD2 covers 9 bases. V lost 4 bases, J lost 0 bases, and 1 base stayed unmatched. CDR3 length: 15 residues. The germline V gene encodes CDR1 SGHVS and CDR2 FQNEAQ. This CDR3 reads CASSSGLASYNEQFF. CDR3 coding DNA: TGTGCCAGCAGCTCGGGACTAGCCTCCTACAATGAGCAGTTCTTC.

The chain is built from TRBV13 and TRBJ2-1; 12 positions agree with TRBD1. V dropped 6 bases and J dropped 7; count of bases not matched to a gene: 7. The CDR3 has 15 residues. CDR1 is PRHDT, CDR2 FYEKMQ, per germline (reference sequence). This chain's CDR3 is CASRHRDRGLNEQFF. Written as DNA, the CDR3 is TGTGCCAGCAGGCATCGGGACAGGGGGCTTAATGAGCAGTTCTTC.

The V gene is TRBV25-1, the J gene TRBJ1-5; tentative D call: TRBD1 (6 bases). Per the germline V gene, CDR1 is MGHDK and CDR2 is SYGVNS. This CDR3 comprises 15 residues. The CDR3 here is CPQGRVGGSNQPQHF. In DNA form, the CDR3 reads TGTCCTCAGGGGAGGGTAGGGGGTAGCAATCAGCCCCAGCATTTT.

This clone was counted once. The chain recombines TRBV29-1 with TRBJ1-1; D might be TRBD1 (6 bases). Trimming took 5 bases from V and 2 from J, leaving 12 bases between them. The V gene's germline CDR1 is SQVTM and CDR2 ANQGSEA. This CDR3 contains 13 residues. The CDR3 DNA sequence: TGCAGCGTTCGCCGGACAGCCAACACTGAAGCTTTCTTT. It codes for CSVRRTANTEAFF. The full variable domain, in which reference TRBV29-1 and TRBJ1-1 provide the parts outside the CDR3, is SAVISQKPSRDICQRGTSLTIQCQVDSQVTMMFWYRQQPGQSLTLIATANQGSEATYESGFVIDKFPISRPNLTFSTLTVSNMSPEDSSIYLCSVRRTANTEAFFGQGTRLTVV.

This chain links TRBV30 with TRBJ2-3; D possibly corresponds to TRBD1 (6 bases). The length of the CDR3 is 16 residues. Germline values: CDR1 GTSNPN, CDR2 SVGIG (reference sequence). V was trimmed by 5 bases and J by 3 bases, leaving 21 bases between them. The CDR3: CAWGGYRVFATDTQYF. The CDR3 DNA is TGTGCCTGGGGTGGGTACAGGGTATTTGCTACAGATACGCAGTATTTT.

This clone was counted a few times. The genes are TRBV7-2 and TRBJ2-2; TRBD2 might be the D (5 bases). The germline gives CDR1 SGHTA, CDR2 FQGNSA. This CDR3 region has 15 residues. V lost 0 bases, J lost 6 bases, and 11 bases lay in between. CDR3 sequence reads: CASSLAGSRPGELFF. The CDR3 DNA is TGTGCCAGCAGCTTAGCGGGGAGTAGGCCCGGGGAGCTGTTTTTT.

The CDR3 loop reads CAIRGDSGANVLTF. The CDR3 nucleotides read TGTGCCATCAGGGGGGACTCTGGGGCCAACGTCCTGACTTTC. The rearrangement links TRBV10-3 to TRBJ2-6; D possibly uses TRBD1 or TRBD2 (5 bases each). This CDR3 comprises 14 residues. Trimming left V 6 bases short and J 0 bases short, with 6 bases between. Looked up from germline, CDR1 is ENHRY and CDR2 is SYGVKD.

The genes are TRBV7-8 and TRBJ2-3; 16 bases are shared with TRBD2. V lost 3 bases and J lost 6; bases outside the gene matches: 0. Germline V gene data show CDR1 as SGHVS and CDR2 as FQNEAQ. This CDR3 is 15 amino acids long. CDR3 residues: CASSLGLAGGDTQYF. Here the CDR3 DNA reads TGTGCCAGCAGCTTGGGACTAGCGGGGGGGGATACGCAGTATTTT.

This rearrangement joins TRBV18 to TRBJ2-5; the D gene is possibly TRBD2 (5 bases). From germline, CDR1 is KGHSH and CDR2 LQKENI. The CDR3 runs to 15 residues. The germline V and J ends were trimmed by 5 bases and 3 bases, with 16 bases remaining between them. CDR3 sequence reads: CASSRTYGTKETQYF. CDR3 in DNA: TGTGCCAGCTCAAGGACTTATGGAACGAAAGAGACCCAGTACTTC.

The chain is built from TRBV7-2 and TRBJ2-3; unclear D gene. V shed 3 bases and J shed 5 bases, with 6 bases lying between them. Germline V gene lookup returns CDR1 SGHTA and CDR2 FQGNSA. This CDR3 contains 12 residues. In DNA form, the CDR3 reads TGTGCCAGCAGCTTTTCCCGAGATACGCAGTATTTT. It encodes CASSFSRDTQYF. Supplemented by reference TRBV7-2 and TRBJ2-3, the full variable domain reads GAGVSQSPSNKVTEKGKDVELRCDPISGHTALYWYRQSLGQGLEFLIYFQGNSAPDKSGLPSDRFSAERTGGSVSTLTIQRTQQEDSAVYLCASSFSRDTQYFGPGTRLTVL.

The chain couples TRBV27 to TRBJ2-5, with D possibly matching TRBD2 (6 bases). V was cut by 4 bases and J by 7 bases, with 13 bases left in between. The CDR3 covers 13 residues. Germline V gives CDR1 MNHEY, CDR2 SMNVEV (reference sequence). The CDR3 protein is CASSYQTRGTQYF. As DNA, the CDR3 is TGTGCCAGCAGTTATCAGACTAGAGGGACCCAGTACTTC.

This clone has at least ten counts. This chain joins TRBV9 and TRBJ1-1; a possible D gene is TRBD1 (6 bases). The CDR3 has 17 amino acids. Trimming shortened V by 0 bases and J by 0 bases, and 15 bases separated the two germline ends. Germline CDR1 reads SGDLS; CDR2 reads YYNGEE. The CDR3, as DNA: TGTGCCAGCAGCGTAGAAGGGACATCTAACTTGAACACTGAAGCTTTCTTT. Its translation is CASSVEGTSNLNTEAFF.